This is a list of T cell receptor beta chains from one sample in a study of T cell repertoires in cytomegalovirus infection. No antigen has been identified for these receptors. MiXCR, run by TCRdb on the reads, gives a single entry per CDR3 protein. The profile shows 700,000 to 900,000 distinct CDR3 sequences, 25% to 35% of them singletons. The specimen comprised cultured CD8+ T cells from PBMCs, sampled from culture after CMV antigen stimulation. These receptors were taken from a human donor in good health (CMV status not recorded). Some clones in this sample may be carry-over from other donors' samples. Each CDR3 is given with its conserved first and last residue. Each record gives: CDR3 length, clone size, D gene, V gene, J gene, CDR3 protein, CDR3 DNA. The D gene is left open where the match is weak. Some rows have no size entry. The others give once, few or many, or a class for an expanded clone.

13	NA	TRBD1	TRBV6-6	TRBJ1-2	CASSVQGADGYTF	TGTGCCAGCAGTGTACAGGGGGCCGATGGCTACACCTTC
19	NA	TRBD2	TRBV7-9	TRBJ2-2	CASSPWTSGGAGETGELFF	TGTGCCAGCAGCCCGTGGACTAGCGGGGGGGCCGGTGAAACCGGGGAGCTGTTTTTT
16	many	TRBD2	TRBV7-9	TRBJ2-5	CASSPPLAGDQETQYF	TGTGCCAGCAGCCCGCCACTAGCGGGGGACCAAGAGACCCAGTACTTC
20	NA	TRBD1	TRBV6-2/TRBV6-3	TRBJ2-1	CASSLPAGTGGPSAGNEQFF	TGTGCCAGCAGCCTCCCCGCCGGGACAGGGGGCCCAAGTGCGGGTAATGAGCAGTTCTTC
15	few	NA	TRBV6-5	TRBJ1-4	CASSYSLETDEKLFF	TGTGCCAGCAGTTACTCGCTGGAGACGGATGAAAAACTGTTTTTT
16	NA	TRBD1	TRBV7-6	TRBJ1-1	CASSYPGTGSDTVAFF	TGTGCCAGCAGCTATCCCGGGACAGGGTCGGACACTGTAGCTTTCTTT
16	NA	NA	TRBV24-1	TRBJ2-3	CATSGGGRTTTDTQYF	TGTGCCACCAGTGGGGGGGGCAGGACAACCACAGATACGCAGTATTTT
12	many	NA	TRBV7-6	TRBJ2-1	CASSPGWNEQFF	TGTGCCAGCAGCCCAGGATGGAATGAGCAGTTCTTC
17	NA	NA	TRBV25-1	TRBJ1-2	CASSPDGSDVSNYGYTF	TGTGCCAGCAGCCCGGATGGGTCCGACGTATCTAACTATGGCTACACCTTC
16	few	TRBD2	TRBV6-6	TRBJ2-5	CASSYLTSVYQETQYF	TGTGCCAGCAGTTACCTGACTAGCGTGTACCAAGAGACCCAGTACTTC
14	few	TRBD1	TRBV5-1	TRBJ1-5	CASSPDRGQQPQHF	TGCGCCAGCAGCCCGGACAGGGGGCAACAGCCCCAGCATTTT
15	NA	NA	TRBV6-1	TRBJ1-1	CASSYRTGADTEAFF	TGTGCCAGCAGTTACAGGACCGGAGCAGACACTGAAGCTTTCTTT
15	NA	NA	TRBV19	TRBJ1-5	CASSIVHYSNQPQHF	TGTGCCAGTAGTATTGTTCACTATAGCAATCAGCCCCAGCATTTT
15	NA	NA	TRBV9	TRBJ2-1	CASSAGRVTRDEQFF	TGTGCCAGCAGCGCGGGACGGGTTACCAGGGATGAGCAGTTCTTC
16	NA	NA	TRBV5-1	TRBJ1-1	CASSLRDGGGNTEAFF	TGCGCCAGCAGCTTGCGAGACGGTGGGGGGAACACTGAAGCTTTCTTT
16	NA	NA	TRBV7-9	TRBJ2-1	CASSLQVTSSYNEQFF	TGTGCCAGCAGCTTACAGGTCACCAGCTCCTACAATGAGCAGTTCTTC
15	few	TRBD1	TRBV7-4	TRBJ2-7	CASSLALQGAYEQYF	TGTGCCAGCAGCTTAGCCCTACAGGGGGCCTACGAGCAGTACTTC
18	few	NA	TRBV28	TRBJ1-1	CASSFLAPDGLMNTEAFF	TGTGCCAGCAGTTTTCTGGCCCCGGACGGTCTTATGAACACTGAAGCTTTCTTT
11	NA	TRBD1	TRBV20-1	TRBJ2-1	CGARDRQEQFF	TGCGGTGCGAGGGACAGGCAAGAGCAGTTCTTC
17	NA	NA	TRBV7-6	TRBJ1-2	CASSSPWVGGGGYGYTF	TGTGCCAGCAGCTCACCCTGGGTTGGGGGTGGGGGCTATGGCTACACCTTC
14	NA	NA	TRBV10-3	TRBJ2-7	CAISETGLQYEQYF	TGTGCCATCAGTGAAACGGGGCTCCAATACGAGCAGTACTTC
13	once	NA	TRBV5-6	TRBJ1-1	CASSLGVPAEAFF	TGTGCCAGCAGCTTGGGAGTCCCAGCCGAAGCTTTCTTT
16	NA	TRBD1	TRBV7-9	TRBJ1-4	CASSFGTGGEDEKLFF	TGTGCCAGCAGCTTCGGGACAGGGGGCGAGGATGAAAAACTGTTTTTT
17	many	TRBD2	TRBV13	TRBJ2-2	CASSFDSGGSNTGELFF	TGTGCCAGCAGCTTTGATAGCGGGGGGTCGAACACCGGGGAGCTGTTTTTT
16	NA	NA	TRBV19	TRBJ1-2	CASSPSPDNYFYGYTF	TGTGCCAGTAGTCCGAGCCCGGACAACTACTTCTATGGCTACACCTTC
15	many	NA	TRBV7-6	TRBJ2-7	CASSLEAGAPYEQYF	TGTGCCAGCAGCTTAGAGGCGGGCGCTCCCTACGAGCAGTACTTC
15	few	NA	TRBV7-3	TRBJ1-1	CASSSGVGMDTEAFF	TGTGCCAGCAGCTCGGGGGTAGGGATGGACACTGAAGCTTTCTTT
13	NA	NA	TRBV12-3/TRBV12-4	TRBJ1-6	CASSSTEAQPLHF	TGTGCCAGCAGTTCGACAGAAGCACAACCCCTCCACTTT
12	many	TRBD1	TRBV12-3/TRBV12-4	TRBJ1-1	CASTLQGTEAFF	TGTGCCAGCACCTTACAGGGGACTGAAGCTTTCTTT
12	NA	NA	TRBV6-5	TRBJ1-2	CASGGPGDGYTF	TGTGCCAGCGGGGGGCCGGGGGATGGCTACACCTTC
16	many	NA	TRBV7-9	TRBJ2-2	CASSSVPRERSGELFF	TGTGCCAGCAGCTCCGTTCCCAGGGAGAGATCGGGGGAGCTGTTTTTT
11	few	NA	TRBV12-3/TRBV12-4	TRBJ1-2	CASSSGVSYTF	TGTGCCAGCTCATCAGGGGTTAGTTACACCTTC
14	few	NA	TRBV29-1	TRBJ1-2	CSVEFPGFAYGYTF	TGCAGCGTTGAATTTCCCGGGTTCGCCTATGGCTACACCTTC
16	many	NA	TRBV4-1	TRBJ2-3	CASSQVLAPSTDTQYF	TGCGCCAGCAGCCAAGTTCTGGCACCGAGCACAGATACGCAGTATTTT
14	few	NA	TRBV5-1	TRBJ2-6	CASSLTTGANVLTF	TGCGCCAGCAGCTTGACAACTGGGGCCAACGTCCTGACTTTC
15	few	NA	TRBV7-9	TRBJ2-5	CASSLEGTYQETQYF	TGTGCCAGCAGCTTAGAGGGGACGTACCAAGAGACCCAGTACTTC
14	NA	TRBD2	TRBV10-3	TRBJ2-1	CAITSRTSGVEQFF	TGTGCCATCACGTCCCGTACTAGCGGGGTTGAGCAGTTCTTC
15	NA	NA	TRBV19	TRBJ2-5	CASSIDRDGQETQYF	TGTGCCAGTAGTATAGACAGGGATGGGCAAGAGACCCAGTACTTC
17	many	NA	TRBV23-1	TRBJ2-1	CASSQWLTGSHYNEQFF	TGCGCCAGCAGTCAGTGGCTAACAGGGTCCCATTACAATGAGCAGTTCTTC
15	NA	NA	TRBV28	TRBJ2-1	CASTPVESSYNEQFF	TGTGCCAGCACCCCAGTGGAGAGCTCCTACAATGAGCAGTTCTTC
20	NA	TRBD1	TRBV7-6	TRBJ1-2	CASSLVGRGERPTANYSYTF	TGTGCCAGCAGCTTAGTAGGCAGGGGGGAACGTCCTACCGCAAACTATAGCTACACCTTC
17	NA	NA	TRBV7-5	TRBJ1-2	CISVPEAFHRGQRGYTF	NA
15	NA	TRBD1	TRBV15	TRBJ1-1	CATSSWDRSEAEAFF	TGTGCCACCAGCAGCTGGGACAGGAGTGAAGCTGAAGCTTTCTTT
15	few	NA	TRBV4-3	TRBJ2-3	CASSQVTASTDTQYF	TGCGCCAGCAGCCAAGTTACAGCGAGCACAGATACGCAGTATTTT
13	NA	NA	TRBV6-1	TRBJ2-2	CAIQLPNTGELFF	TGTGCCATTCAGCTCCCCAACACCGGGGAGCTGTTTTTT
15	NA	NA	TRBV5-4	TRBJ2-3	CASSLLPGSTDTQYF	TGTGCCAGCAGCTTGCTCCCGGGAAGCACAGATACGCAGTATTTT
12	NA	NA	TRBV27	TRBJ2-1	CASSMTNNEQFF	TGTGCCAGCAGCATGACCAACAATGAGCAGTTCTTC
15	NA	NA	TRBV29-1	TRBJ2-2	CSVEEQGAHTGELFF	TGCAGCGTTGAAGAGCAGGGAGCGCACACCGGGGAGCTGTTTTTT
15	few	TRBD2	TRBV7-9	TRBJ2-1	CASSFSETSKGEQFF	TGTGCCAGCAGCTTTTCGGAGACTAGCAAGGGTGAGCAGTTCTTC
15	few	TRBD1	TRBV19	TRBJ2-7	CASSIAGTGLSEQYF	TGTGCCAGTAGTATTGCCGGGACAGGGTTGTCCGAGCAGTACTTC
20	many	NA	TRBV12-3/TRBV12-4	TRBJ2-5	CASSLEGSAAVQEQQETQYF	TGTGCCAGCAGTTTAGAAGGCTCGGCGGCGGTTCAAGAACAACAAGAGACCCAGTACTTC